The sequence of this T cell receptor beta chain was determined in a study of blood T cell repertoires in COVID-19. Across the study: Both acute and convalescent COVID-19 samples were obtained from the United States, Italy and Spain. T cells, B-cell-depleted T cells, or PBMCs supplied cDNA or gDNA.

Trimming took 2 bases from V and 5 from J, leaving 18 bases between them. Per the germline V gene, CDR1 is MNHEY and CDR2 is SVGEGT. CDR3 length equals 16 residues. Original handling: Estimation of nucleated cell counts was performed using reference gene primer amplification. TCRdb's table, derived via immunoSEQ multiplex PCR, lists solely in-frame clones and lacks some. The DNA was the basis for D and trimming; V, J and clone size are from that table. Found here are 180,000 or so clones, roughly 78% of them singletons; the top ten hold approximately 3%. The chain couples TRBV6-2 or TRBV6-3 to TRBJ1-1; D is perhaps TRBD1 (5 bases). What was sequenced was peripheral blood. The TCR sequence derives from an elderly woman with active or convalescent COVID-19. Written as DNA, the CDR3 is TGTGCCAGCAGTTACCCCGAGTTAGGGGTTAGAACTGAAGCTTTCTTT. Its translation is CASSYPELGVRTEAFF.